The present entry profiles one T cell receptor (beta chain) with its context. Original data processing: By means of reference gene primer amplification, nucleated cell counts were estimated. Assay: immunoSEQ multiplex PCR; the TCRdb copy retains only in-frame clones and omits some. V, J and clone size are taken as reported in that table, and D and trimming were inferred from the DNA itself. The data show about 260,000 clones, around nine tenths seen once. The V end lost 6 bases, the J end lost 14 bases, and 20 bases lay between the germline ends. The CDR3 has 14 residues. Germline lookup yields CDR1 MDHEN and CDR2 SYDVKM. Seattle's enrolled individuals joined amid active infection and were then monitored longitudinally. The data were taken from a study of blood T cell repertoires in COVID-19.

The sample comprised peripheral blood. This clonotype was sampled from a woman aged 60-75 years with COVID-19, enrolled during active disease. The chain combines TRBV28 with TRBJ1-6; D is possibly TRBD1 (6 bases). CDR3 residues: CASSLMGTSLSLHF. The CDR3 bases are TGTGCCAGCAGCCTTATGGGGACATCTCTGTCCCTCCACTTT.